This entry lists 25 T cell receptor beta chains sequenced from one sample in a study of shared clonotypes between healthy human individuals. Repertoires were generated with immunoSEQ multiplex PCR, while TCRdb's copy carries only in-frame clones and drops some. The sample consists of some 630,000 clones, roughly 78% of them appearing once. The specimen was memory CD4+ T cells sorted from blood. Subset given: CD45RA-negative fraction. These receptor sequences come from a woman in her twenties or thirties in good health.

A single count supports this clone. The CDR3 spells CASSLAGGATGELFF. CDR3 nucleotide sequence: TGCGCCAGCAGCTTGGCGGGTGGAGCCACCGGGGAGCTGTTTTTT. The chain has TRBV5-1 and TRBJ2-2; no clear D. V was shortened by 0 bases and J by 4 bases, with 10 bases between the two germline ends. Germline assignment: CDR1 SGHRS and CDR2 YFSETQ. The CDR3 contains 15 residues.

To note about this clone: This likely traces to a read error, being one base from a far larger clone. This chain links TRBV28 with TRBJ2-7; D gene unclear. Germline CDR1 and CDR2: MDHEN and SYDVKM. This CDR3 contains 12 residues. The germline V and J ends were trimmed by 1 base and 3 bases, with 4 bases remaining between them. CDR3 sequence reads: CASSLYLYEQYF. The CDR3 bases are TGTGCCAGCAGTTTATACCTCTACGAGCAGTACTTC. The full variable domain, with the rest looked up from reference TRBV28 and TRBJ2-7, is DVKVTQSSRYLVKRTGEKVFLECVQDMDHENMFWYRQDPGLGLRLIYFSYDVKMKEKGDIPEGYSVSREKKERFSLILESASTNQTSMYLCASSLYLYEQYFGPGTRLTVT.

This clone was picked up a small number of times. The chain links TRBV6-1 to TRBJ1-4, with D perhaps matching TRBD1 (5 bases). The CDR3 contains 13 residues. The germline V and J ends were trimmed by 8 bases and 8 bases, with 15 bases remaining between them. Germline loops: CDR1 MNHNS, CDR2 SASEGT. The CDR3: CASRWGLAEKLFF. CDR3 nucleotide sequence: TGTGCCAGCCGGTGGGGGTTGGCGGAAAAACTGTTTTTT.

In its sample, this clone was seen many times. The same CDR3 can be traced to other DNA sequences in this sample. The V and J genes are TRBV7-2 and TRBJ2-7, with a possible D match to TRBD1 (5 bases). The V and J ends lost 5 bases and 3 bases respectively, with 11 bases between them. Germline V gives CDR1 SGHTA, CDR2 FQGNSA. The CDR3 runs 13 residues. The CDR3 bases are TGTGCCAGCAGCCTGCCACAGGTCTACGAGCAGTACTTC. This encodes CASSLPQVYEQYF. Using reference TRBV7-2 and TRBJ2-7 for the parts outside the CDR3, the full variable domain is GAGVSQSPSNKVTEKGKDVELRCDPISGHTALYWYRQSLGQGLEFLIYFQGNSAPDKSGLPSDRFSAERTGGSVSTLTIQRTQQEDSAVYLCASSLPQVYEQYFGPGTRLTVT.

CDR3 residues: CASSLGVVGSTEAFF. DNA for the CDR3: TGCGCCAGCAGCTTGGGTGTAGTAGGCTCCACTGAAGCTTTCTTT. V is TRBV5-1 and J is TRBJ1-1; D is unresolved. The V end was cut by 0 bases, the J end by 4 bases, with 13 bases between. Germline V CDR1 and CDR2: SGHRS, YFSETQ. The CDR3 has 15 residues.

A remark on this clone: This same CDR3 is encoded by further DNA sequences in the sample. This sequence joins TRBV7-2 and TRBJ2-3; no clear D. V gave up 5 bases and J gave up 0 bases, with 9 bases separating them. CDR1 is SGHTA, CDR2 FQGNSA, per germline. The CDR3 runs 14 residues. For the CDR3, the DNA is TGTGCCAGCAGCCCCCGTTACAGCACAGATACGCAGTATTTT. Translation: CASSPRYSTDTQYF.

V is TRBV28 and J is TRBJ1-2, with D unresolved. The CDR3 has 13 residues. The germline CDR1 and CDR2 sequences are MDHEN and SYDVKM. Between the trimmed V and J ends, which lost 8 bases and 3 bases, there was a span of 13 bases. In DNA form, the CDR3 reads TGTGCCAGCCGCGGCCAGGAGCACTATGGCTACACCTTC. Protein: CASRGQEHYGYTF.

The chain is built from TRBV28 and TRBJ2-1, with D unclear. The CDR3 has 14 residues. Germline assignment: CDR1 MDHEN and CDR2 SYDVKM. Trimming cost V 1 base and J 6 bases, with 10 bases left between them. DNA of the CDR3: TGTGCCAGCAGTTTATCACAGACGGGCAATGAGCAGTTCTTC. It translates to CASSLSQTGNEQFF.

The chain links TRBV11-3 to TRBJ2-3; 8 positions match TRBD1. V dropped 5 bases and J dropped 4; count of bases not matched to a gene: 2. The CDR3 covers 13 residues. Germline V gene sequence: CDR1 SGHNT, CDR2 YENEEA. CDR3: CASSGRGPDTQYF. The DNA for the CDR3 is TGTGCCAGCAGCGGCAGGGGGCCAGATACGCAGTATTTT.

Regarding this clone: This CDR3 is also generated by other DNA sequences in the sample. The chain has TRBV19 and TRBJ1-5; D uncertain. Trimming took off 5 bases at V and 5 bases at J, with 7 bases between the two ends. Per germline, CDR1 LNHDA and CDR2 SQIVND (reference sequence). The CDR3 contains 12 residues. In DNA, the CDR3 is TGTGCCAGTAGTCGACGGGATCAGCCCCAGCATTTT. Its protein is CASSRRDQPQHF.

Many counts were recorded for this clone. The J gene is TRBJ2-2, the V gene TRBV11-2, with a possible D match to TRBD1 (6 bases). Germline-derived CDR1 and CDR2 are SGHAT and FQNNGV. CDR3 length: 14 amino acids. The V end was cut by 2 bases, the J end by 6 bases, with 10 bases between. The CDR3 bases are TGTGCCAGCAGCTTAACAGGGATGGCCGGGGAGCTGTTTTTT. Residues: CASSLTGMAGELFF.

The chain has TRBV5-8 and TRBJ1-5; 7 bases map to TRBD1. CDR3 length: 14 residues. Germline CDR1 and CDR2: SGHTS and YDEGEE. J lost 6 bases, V lost 7 bases, and 10 bases had no gene match. CDR3 coding DNA: TGTGCCAGCGTTTTCGACAGGGTTGGTCAGCCCCAGCATTTT. Its translation: CASVFDRVGQPQHF. Looking up the rest from reference TRBV5-8 and TRBJ1-5 gives the full variable domain: EAGVTQSPTHLIKTRGQQATLRCSPISGHTSVYWYQQALGLGLQFLLWYDEGEERNRGNFPPRFSGRQFPNYSSELNVNALELEDSALYLCASVFDRVGQPQHFGDGTRLSIL.

The chain has TRBV27 and TRBJ2-2; 10 bases align to TRBD1. Germline CDR1 reads MNHEY; CDR2 reads SMNVEV (reference sequence). Losses at the gene ends were 5 bases for V and 3 bases for J; bases not matched to a gene: 6. This CDR3 is 16 amino acids long. The CDR3 DNA sequence: TGTGCCAGCAGTGTCCGACAGGGGGCTGACACCGGGGAGCTGTTTTTT. It yields the protein CASSVRQGADTGELFF.

The J gene is TRBJ1-2, the V gene TRBV28; 10 nucleotides line up with TRBD1. This CDR3 region has 13 residues. Trimming removed 6 bases from V and 4 bases from J; junction bases left unmatched: 2. The V gene's germline CDR1 is MDHEN and CDR2 SYDVKM. CDR3 sequence: CASRRQGAYGYTF. CDR3 bases: TGTGCCAGCAGGAGACAGGGGGCCTATGGCTACACCTTC.

The chain is built from TRBV7-2 and TRBJ2-7; 7 bases align to TRBD2. Germline V gene sequence: CDR1 SGHTA, CDR2 FQGNSA. The trim removed 0 bases at V and 1 base at J, leaving 0 bases unmatched. This CDR3 region has 14 residues. CDR3 amino acids: CASSLAGGSYEQYF. CDR3 bases: TGTGCCAGCAGCTTAGCGGGGGGGTCCTACGAGCAGTACTTC.

The genes are TRBV28 and TRBJ1-2; unclear D gene. Germline V gives CDR1 MDHEN, CDR2 SYDVKM. V lost 1 base and J 0 bases, leaving 6 bases between the germline ends. The CDR3 runs 14 residues. As DNA, the CDR3 is TGTGCCAGCAGTTTATACAGTACTAACTATGGCTACACCTTC. It is translated as CASSLYSTNYGYTF.

For this clone: In the same sample, other DNA sequences code for this CDR3. This chain joins TRBV6-6 and TRBJ1-1; D is perhaps TRBD1 (5 bases). The V gene's germline CDR1 is MNHNY and CDR2 SVGAGI (reference sequence). V lost 6 bases and J lost 1, with 9 bases in between. There are 13 residues in the CDR3. The CDR3 region is CASSRTRNTEAFF. CDR3 bases: TGTGCCAGCAGCCGGACAAGGAACACTGAAGCTTTCTTT.

This clone was seen a handful of times. Other DNA sequences within the sample encode an identical CDR3. The rearrangement uses TRBV5-1 and TRBJ2-5; no definite D call. V was shortened by 4 bases and J by 3 bases, with 4 bases between the two germline ends. Germline V CDR1 and CDR2: SGHRS, YFSETQ. This CDR3 spans 11 amino acids. The DNA of the CDR3 is TGCGCCAGCAGCGCAAAAGAGACCCAGTACTTC. Its protein is CASSAKETQYF. The variable domain in full, with the rest retrieved from reference TRBV5-1 and TRBJ2-5, is KAGVTQTPRYLIKTRGQQVTLSCSPISGHRSVSWYQQTPGQGLQFLFEYFSETQRNKGNFPGRFSGRQFSNSRSEMNVSTLELGDSALYLCASSAKETQYFGPGTRLLVL.

This clone was observed a handful of times. This sequence joins TRBV27 and TRBJ2-5; unclear D gene. Between the trimmed V and J ends, which lost 0 bases and 4 bases, there was a span of 6 bases. The CDR3 runs 13 residues. CDR1 is MNHEY and CDR2 is SMNVEV in the germline V gene (reference sequence). The CDR3 coding sequence is TGTGCCAGCAGTTTATCGGCAGGAGAGACCCAGTACTTC. Translating it yields CASSLSAGETQYF.

This rearrangement joins TRBV4-1 to TRBJ2-1; D is ambiguous. CDR1 is MGHRA and CDR2 is YSYEKL in the germline V gene. Between the trimmed V and J ends, which lost 3 bases and 5 bases, there was a span of 17 bases. This CDR3 region has 16 residues. CDR3 sequence: CASSHPAQDLNNEQFF. The CDR3 coding sequence is TGCGCCAGCAGCCACCCGGCGCAGGACCTAAACAATGAGCAGTTCTTC.

Worth noting for this clone: Other nucleotide sequences in the sample specify the same CDR3. The rearrangement uses TRBV7-3 and TRBJ2-1; TRBD2 aligns across 10 bases. CDR3 size: 15 residues. The V and J ends lost 5 bases and 2 bases, in that order; junction bases with no gene match: 3. In germline, CDR1 is SGHTA, CDR2 FQGTGA. The CDR3, as DNA: TGTGCCAGCAGCCAGCTAGCGGGAGCCTACAATGAGCAGTTCTTC. It specifies CASSQLAGAYNEQFF.

The V call is TRBV18, the J call TRBJ1-5; TRBD1 aligns across 11 bases. Germline V lookup: CDR1 KGHSH, CDR2 LQKENI. V gave up 5 bases and J gave up 1 base; unmatched junction bases: 7. The CDR3 extends over 17 amino acids. DNA for the CDR3: TGTGCCAGCTCAGCCCGGACAGGGGGCCGGAGCAATCAGCCCCAGCATTTT. Its protein product is CASSARTGGRSNQPQHF.

This clone has a handful of counts. The chain links TRBV5-1 to TRBJ2-3; a possible D gene is TRBD1 (6 bases). V was trimmed by 1 base and J by 6 bases, leaving 15 bases between them. CDR1 is SGHRS and CDR2 is YFSETQ in the germline V gene. CDR3 length equals 15 residues. In DNA form, the CDR3 reads TGCGCCAGCAGCTTGACCGGGACAACTACTGATACGCAGTATTTT. It yields the protein CASSLTGTTTDTQYF.

V gene TRBV4-2 combines with J gene TRBJ2-5; 10 nucleotides agree with TRBD2. V trimming: 1 base; J trimming: 4 bases; junction bases outside the gene matches: 9. Germline V lookup: CDR1 LGHNA, CDR2 YNFKEQ. This CDR3 has 17 amino acids. CDR3 in DNA: TGTGCCAGCAGCCAAGTAGGGGCTAGCGGGAGTGGAGAGACCCAGTACTTC. It encodes CASSQVGASGSGETQYF.

The DNA of the CDR3 is TGCGCCAGCGCGACGGAGCGGGGCACAGATACGCAGTATTTT. This encodes CASATERGTDTQYF. The genes are TRBV5-1 and TRBJ2-3, with a tentative D call TRBD2 (6 bases). There are 14 residues in the CDR3. Germline V gene data show CDR1 as SGHRS and CDR2 as YFSETQ. V gave up 7 bases and J gave up 1 base, with 13 bases separating them. Combining the CDR3 with reference TRBV5-1 and TRBJ2-3 gives the whole variable domain KAGVTQTPRYLIKTRGQQVTLSCSPISGHRSVSWYQQTPGQGLQFLFEYFSETQRNKGNFPGRFSGRQFSNSRSEMNVSTLELGDSALYLCASATERGTDTQYFGPGTRLTVL.